The 21 T cell receptor beta chains presented below share a single source sample, sequenced in a study of CD8+CD57+ T cells in acquired aplastic anemia. Sequencing involved patients with CD8+CD57+ cell expansion previously shown by flow cytometry. Genomic DNA acted as the template from which TCR beta VDJ combination and CDR3 sequence profiling were carried out. One entry per CDR3 protein results from TCRdb running MiXCR on the reads. In the table there are under 500,000 distinct CDR3 sequences, under 40% of which are singletons. The sample was sorted CD4+, CD8+, or CD8+CD57+ T cells (not recorded which) from PBMCs. These receptors came from a human donor with aplastic anemia.

This clonotype was found a few times. This rearrangement joins TRBV6-5 to TRBJ2-3; D not certain. CDR1 is MNHEY, CDR2 SVGAGI, per germline. The ends were cut back, 2 bases at V and 2 bases at J, with 2 bases in the middle. CDR3 length: 12 residues. The CDR3, as DNA: TGTGCCAGCAGTTACACCACAGATACGCAGTATTTT. The encoded protein is CASSYTTDTQYF.

In this sample, this clonotype turned up many times. J is TRBJ2-2 and V is TRBV10-3; D may be TRBD1 (5 bases). V shed 7 bases and J shed 5 bases, with 8 bases lying between them. This CDR3 is built from 12 residues. Germline V gives CDR1 ENHRY, CDR2 SYGVKD. The DNA of the CDR3 is TGTGCCATCACCTCAGGGACCGGGGAGCTGTTTTTT. This gives the protein CAITSGTGELFF.

V and J are TRBV11-1 and TRBJ2-6, with D possibly TRBD2 on 6 matching bases. V was cut by 3 bases and J by 2 bases, with 11 bases left in between. This CDR3 spans 16 amino acids. The germline V gene encodes CDR1 SGHAT and CDR2 FQDESV (reference sequence). CDR3 sequence: CASSFPGGTGANVLTF. For the CDR3, the DNA is TGTGCCAGCAGCTTTCCTGGGGGGACTGGGGCCAACGTCCTGACTTTC.

There are many counts of this clonotype. This rearrangement joins TRBV7-8 to TRBJ2-5; weak D call: TRBD2 (5 bases). The CDR3 consists of 13 residues. V was pared by 5 bases and J by 5 bases, with 12 bases between. Germline-derived CDR1 and CDR2 are SGHVS and FQNEAQ. The DNA of the CDR3 is TGTGCCAGCAGCCCACGGACGGGGGAGACCCAGTACTTC. Amino acids: CASSPRTGETQYF.

This clonotype showed up many times. This chain links TRBV20-1 with TRBJ2-7, with D perhaps TRBD2 (5 bases). There are 13 residues in the CDR3. V lost 5 bases and J 0 bases, leaving 11 bases between the germline ends. Germline V gives CDR1 DFQATT, CDR2 SNEGSKA (reference sequence). The CDR3 DNA reads TGCAGTGCTTACAAGCGGAGCTCCTACGAGCAGTACTTC. As protein: CSAYKRSSYEQYF.

This chain joins TRBV19 and TRBJ1-1, with a possible D match to TRBD1 (6 bases). The germline V gene has CDR1 LNHDA and CDR2 SQIVND (reference sequence). Trimming took off 7 bases at V and 1 base at J, with 16 bases between the two ends. The CDR3 extends over 15 amino acids. DNA of the CDR3: TGTGCCAGTAACATGGGGGGCAGCCCGAACACTGAAGCTTTCTTT. Residues: CASNMGGSPNTEAFF.

A remark on this clonotype: Its ends do not fully match the called genes, so a read error is possible. The chain joins TRBV29-1 to TRBJ2-1; 11 bases are a match to TRBD2. The CDR3 length is 13 residues. CDR1 and CDR2 (germline): SQVTM, ANQGSEA. CDR3 protein: CSVGTSGNNEQSF. Here the CDR3 DNA reads TGCAGCGTAGGGACTAGCGGAAACAATGAGCAGTCCTTC.

This clonotype was recorded a few times. The rearrangement links TRBV9 to TRBJ2-1, with D tentatively TRBD2 (5 bases). Germline CDR1 is SGDLS and CDR2 is YYNGEE. The CDR3 has 12 residues. V lost 4 bases and J lost 7, with 9 bases in between. The CDR3 nucleotides are TGTGCCAGCAGCCATCGGGGTAATGAGCAGTTCTTC. Amino acid sequence: CASSHRGNEQFF.

There are many counts of this clonotype. Likely a read error: the CDR3 ends without its conserved phenylalanine or tryptophan. This rearrangement joins TRBV25-1 to TRBJ1-1; no clear D. Germline CDR1 MGHDK, CDR2 SYGVNS. Trimming cost V 7 bases and J 3 bases, with 9 bases left between them. The length of the CDR3 is 12 residues. The chain's CDR3 is CASIRSDTEAFV. In DNA form, the CDR3 reads TGTGCCAGCATCCGATCGGACACTGAAGCTTTCGTT.

This clonotype was seen only a few times. V is TRBV6-2 or TRBV6-3 and J is TRBJ2-7; 8 bases match TRBD1. The CDR3 consists of 13 residues. The V and J ends lost 6 bases and 2 bases, in that order; junction bases with no gene match: 3. CDR1 and CDR2 (germline): MNHEY, SVGEGT. CDR3: CASRETGAYEQYF. As DNA, the CDR3 is TGTGCCAGCAGAGAGACAGGGGCCTACGAGCAGTACTTC.

This clonotype has a handful of counts. This rearrangement joins TRBV5-6 to TRBJ1-2, with D maybe TRBD1 (5 bases). The CDR3 spans 15 residues. CDR1 is SGHDT, CDR2 YYEEEE, per germline. Trimming took off 2 bases at V and 7 bases at J, with 18 bases between the two ends. Here the CDR3 reads CASSFWQGSRVGYTF. The CDR3 DNA reads as TGTGCCAGCAGCTTTTGGCAGGGATCGCGAGTTGGCTACACCTTC. The full variable domain, in which reference TRBV5-6 and TRBJ1-2 provide the parts outside the CDR3, is DAGVTQSPTHLIKTRGQQVTLRCSPKSGHDTVSWYQQALGQGPQFIFQYYEEEERQRGNFPDRFSGHQFPNYSSELNVNALLLGDSALYLCASSFWQGSRVGYTFGSGTRLTVV.

This clonotype was counted between two and nine times. The genes are TRBV7-9 and TRBJ2-2, with a possible D match to TRBD2 (6 bases). The germline V and J ends were trimmed by 6 bases and 7 bases, with 15 bases remaining between them. Germline V gives CDR1 SEHNR, CDR2 FQNEAQ (reference sequence). The CDR3 runs 14 residues. The DNA for the CDR3 is TGTGCCAGCAGACGCCCCTCGGGGGTCGGGGAGCTGTTTTTT. Its translation: CASRRPSGVGELFF.

This clonotype was recorded many times. This sequence joins TRBV5-6 and TRBJ2-7; TRBD1 agrees at 11 bases. In germline, CDR1 is SGHDT, CDR2 YYEEEE. V lost 6 bases and J lost 3; bases outside the gene matches: 8. The CDR3 runs to 15 residues. The CDR3 loop reads CASTTDRGRSYEQYF. The CDR3 DNA reads TGTGCCAGCACTACGGACAGGGGGCGAAGCTACGAGCAGTACTTC.

This clonotype came up a few times. The chain joins TRBV9 to TRBJ2-1; TRBD1 matches at 7 bases. Germline V gene lookup returns CDR1 SGDLS and CDR2 YYNGEE. The length of the CDR3 is 16 residues. Trimming at V came to 5 bases and at J to 6 bases, leaving 14 bases not matched to a gene. In DNA form, the CDR3 reads TGTGCCAGCAGTCCTCACAGGGGATCCTTGTCCAATGAGCAGTTCTTC. This sequence encodes CASSPHRGSLSNEQFF. The full variable domain, with the rest looked up from reference TRBV9 and TRBJ2-1, is DSGVTQTPKHLITATGQRVTLRCSPRSGDLSVYWYQQSLDQGLQFLIQYYNGEERAKGNILERFSAQQFPDLHSELNLSSLELGDSALYFCASSPHRGSLSNEQFFGPGTRLTVL.

Remarks on this clonotype: This may arise from a read error, as a much more abundant clone is one base away. This likely comes from a read error, as the CDR3 has no conserved phenylalanine or tryptophan at its end. V usage is TRBV25-1 and J usage is TRBJ2-1; D uncertain. The CDR3 has 13 residues. Trimming shortened V by 9 bases and J by 8 bases, and 17 bases separated the two germline ends. In germline, CDR1 is MGHDK, CDR2 SYGVNS. This chain's CDR3 is CASTPRRNDEQFL. DNA for the CDR3: TGTGCCAGTACCCCGAGGCGAAACGATGAGCAGTTCCTC.

The chain couples TRBV9 to TRBJ1-1; 7 bases are a match to TRBD1. The CDR3 has 14 residues. Looked up from germline, CDR1 is SGDLS and CDR2 is YYNGEE. V lost 0 bases, J lost 2 bases, and 1 base stayed unmatched. This CDR3 reads CASSVGDSNTEAFF. The CDR3 DNA is TGTGCCAGCAGCGTAGGGGACAGCAACACTGAAGCTTTCTTT.

This rearrangement joins TRBV11-2 to TRBJ2-7; the match to TRBD2 covers 9 bases. The CDR3 runs 17 residues. V lost 3 bases and J lost 2; bases outside the gene matches: 11. Per the germline V gene, CDR1 is SGHAT and CDR2 is FQNNGV. CDR3 bases: TGTGCCAGCAGCTTGAGGCACGCGGGGGGGCCGACCTACGAGCAGTACTTC. This codes for CASSLRHAGGPTYEQYF.

The chain couples TRBV24-1 to TRBJ2-2; maybe TRBD1 (6 bases). The CDR3 has 15 amino acids. Germline CDR1 KGHDR, CDR2 SFDVKD. Trimming pared 9 bases from V and 2 bases from J, leaving 15 bases between. The CDR3: CATGGGAINTGELFF. The CDR3 DNA reads as TGTGCCACCGGTGGGGGCGCTATAAACACCGGGGAGCTGTTTTTT.

This clonotype was detected a few times. This sequence joins TRBV19 and TRBJ2-2; TRBD1 might be the D (6 bases). Per germline, CDR1 LNHDA and CDR2 SQIVND (reference sequence). The CDR3 runs to 13 residues. Deletions cut 9 bases from V and 7 bases from J, with 15 bases between. CDR3 in DNA: TGTGCCAGCAGCCAAACAGGGTTCGGGGAGCTGTTTTTT. Translated, it gives CASSQTGFGELFF.

The chain uses TRBV28 and TRBJ1-6; D call uncertain. Deletions cut 6 bases from V and 8 bases from J, with 17 bases between. This CDR3 has 15 amino acids. Looked up from germline, CDR1 is MDHEN and CDR2 is SYDVKM. In DNA, the CDR3 is TGTGCCAGCAGCCGGCTGGAGGGAAATCATTCACCCCTCCACTTT. Its translation is CASSRLEGNHSPLHF. Full variable domain (outside the CDR3, taken from reference TRBV28 and TRBJ1-6): DVKVTQSSRYLVKRTGEKVFLECVQDMDHENMFWYRQDPGLGLRLIYFSYDVKMKEKGDIPEGYSVSREKKERFSLILESASTNQTSMYLCASSRLEGNHSPLHFGNGTRLTVT.

There are a few counts of this clonotype. V gene TRBV19 combines with J gene TRBJ1-4, with 7 nucleotides matching TRBD1. CDR3 length: 14 residues. The germline V gene encodes CDR1 LNHDA and CDR2 SQIVND (reference sequence). With V trimmed by 4 bases and J by 6 bases, 5 bases remained unmatched. CDR3 protein: CASSRTGGDEKLFF. CDR3 DNA: TGTGCCAGTAGTAGGACAGGAGGGGATGAAAAACTGTTTTTT.